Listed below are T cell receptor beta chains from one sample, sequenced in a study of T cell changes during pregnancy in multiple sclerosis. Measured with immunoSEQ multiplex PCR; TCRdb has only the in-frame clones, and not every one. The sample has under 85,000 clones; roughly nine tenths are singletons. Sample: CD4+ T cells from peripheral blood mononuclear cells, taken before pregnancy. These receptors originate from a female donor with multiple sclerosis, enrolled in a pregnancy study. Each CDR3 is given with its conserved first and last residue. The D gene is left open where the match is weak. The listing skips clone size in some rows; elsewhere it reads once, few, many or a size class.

CASSRQTGTVNTEAFF	TGCGCCAGCAGTCGCCAAACCGGGACAGTGAACACTGAAGCTTTCTTT	TRBV10-2	TRBJ1-1	NA	TRBD1
CASSRDRVDGTEAFF	TGTGCCAGCTCACGGGACAGGGTGGACGGCACTGAAGCTTTCTTT	TRBV18	TRBJ1-1	NA	TRBD1
CASSDQRGGRETQYF	TGTGCCAGCAGTGATCAGCGGGGGGGCCGGGAGACCCAGTACTTC	TRBV2	TRBJ2-5	NA	TRBD2
CASSYSGGSSYNEQFF	TGTGCCAGCAGTTACTCCGGCGGGAGCTCCTACAATGAGCAGTTCTTC	TRBV6-5	TRBJ2-1	NA	TRBD2
CASSRQGNYGYTF	TGTGCCAGCAGTAGACAGGGTAACTATGGCTACACCTTC	TRBV27	TRBJ1-2	NA	TRBD1
CASSLRGQGVRYTF	TGCGCCAGCAGCCTCCGGGGACAGGGCGTCCGCTACACCTTC	TRBV5-1	TRBJ1-2	NA	TRBD1
CASLQQGATEAFF	TGTGCCAGCCTCCAACAGGGGGCCACTGAAGCTTTCTTT	TRBV6-5	TRBJ1-1	NA	TRBD1
CASSGPCRGPGNTIYF	TGCGCCAGCAGTGGTCCATGCAGGGGGCCTGGAAACACCATATATTTT	TRBV10-1	TRBJ1-3	NA	TRBD1
CASSLVFGGLTYEQYF	TGTGCCAGCAGCTTAGTCTTTGGAGGGCTGACCTACGAGCAGTACTTC	TRBV7-9	TRBJ2-7	NA	NA
CASSLGQGAIYGYTF	TGTGCCAGCAGCTTGGGACAGGGGGCGATTTATGGCTACACCTTC	TRBV7-2	TRBJ1-2	once	TRBD1
CASSLARQSYEQYF	TGCGCCAGCAGCTTGGCAAGACAATCCTACGAGCAGTACTTC	TRBV5-1	TRBJ2-7	NA	NA
CASSLLGGASYGYTF	TGCGCCAGCAGCTTGCTCGGCGGAGCCTCCTATGGCTACACCTTC	TRBV5-1	TRBJ1-2	NA	NA
CASSLVLAGEETQYF	TGTGCCAGCAGCTTGGTCCTAGCGGGAGAAGAGACCCAGTACTTC	TRBV5-4	TRBJ2-5	NA	TRBD2
CAITPSGDRGRFGYTF	TGTGCCATCACTCCGAGCGGAGACAGGGGGCGGTTTGGCTACACCTTC	TRBV10-3	TRBJ1-2	NA	TRBD1
CASSIAHGGSDIQYF	TGTGCCAGTAGTATAGCCCACGGGGGTAGTGACATTCAGTACTTC	TRBV19	TRBJ2-4	NA	NA
CASSSSTGGYTF	TGTGCCAGCAGCTCTTCAACCGGGGGCTACACCTTC	TRBV7-2	TRBJ1-2	NA	NA
CASSGTTNTGELFF	TGTGCCAGCAGTGGGACTACGAACACCGGGGAGCTGTTTTTT	TRBV2	TRBJ2-2	NA	NA
CASSPPISGNTIYF	TGTGCCAGTAGCCCCCCCATCTCTGGAAACACCATATATTTT	TRBV19	TRBJ1-3	NA	NA
CASRAGQGNSPLHF	TGTGCCAGCAGAGCCGGTCAGGGGAATTCACCCCTCCACTTT	TRBV6-5	TRBJ1-6	NA	NA
CASSQAGGPREQFF	TGCGCCAGCAGCCAGGCGGGGGGGCCCCGGGAGCAGTTCTTC	TRBV4-1	TRBJ2-1	NA	TRBD2
CASSPLTGHGPYSDTQYF	TGTGCCAGCTCACCACTGACAGGACACGGCCCTTATTCGGATACGCAGTATTTT	TRBV18	TRBJ2-3	NA	NA
CASSLMGRGNSPLHF	TGTGCCAGCAGCTTAATGGGCAGGGGGAATTCACCCCTCCACTTT	TRBV7-3	TRBJ1-6	NA	TRBD1
CASSLWGTITGELFF	TGTGCCAGCAGCTTATGGGGGACAATCACCGGGGAGCTGTTTTTT	TRBV7-9	TRBJ2-2	NA	NA
CASIGTYNTEAFF	TGTGCCAGCATCGGGACATACAACACTGAAGCTTTCTTT	TRBV6-1	TRBJ1-1	NA	NA
CASSRQAGGQETQYF	TGTGCCAGCAGCCGACAAGCGGGAGGCCAAGAGACCCAGTACTTC	TRBV7-7	TRBJ2-5	NA	TRBD2
CASSPGPGGGGTEAFF	TGTGCCAGCAGCCCAGGGCCAGGGGGTGGGGGGACTGAAGCTTTCTTT	TRBV7-9	TRBJ1-1	NA	TRBD1
CASSPGQGNEKLFF	TGCGCCAGCAGCCCCGGACAGGGAAATGAAAAACTGTTTTTT	TRBV5-1	TRBJ1-4	NA	TRBD1
CASSFDGGFTGELFF	TGTGCCAGCAGCTTTGATGGCGGGTTCACCGGGGAGCTGTTTTTT	TRBV5-5	TRBJ2-2	NA	NA
CASSKTGVVHEQYF	TGTGCCAGCAGTAAGACAGGGGTGGTCCACGAGCAGTACTTC	TRBV6-1	TRBJ2-7	NA	TRBD1